This T cell receptor beta chain was recovered during a study of PD-1 blockade in classical Hodgkin lymphoma. Clones were sequenced by immunoSEQ multiplex PCR, and TCRdb holds only the in-frame ones, with some missing. The sample carries 130,000 to 150,000 clones, around four fifths recorded once. Study-level results: When nivolumab was started under 1 year after ASCT, patients were excluded. Relapsed/refractory patients reportedly had the lowest baseline TCR diversity, below newly diagnosed patients, who were below healthy donors. Newly diagnosed and completely responding patients shared comparable baseline diversity.

Autologous stem cell transplantation was followed by relapse in every patient, and brentuximab vedotin exposure varied. Best responses fell into complete response, partial response or progressive disease. Concerning this clone itself: Its cognate antigen is unknown.

The specimen comprised peripheral blood mononuclear cells (PBMCs), sampled before the second cycle of nivolumab. This TCR derives from a human donor with classical Hodgkin lymphoma.

CDR3 in DNA: TGTGCCTGGAGTGTAGGGCACAGCGTCAATCAGCCCCAGCATTTT. Its protein product is CAWSVGHSVNQPQHF. The gene calls are TRBV30 and TRBJ1-5; D uncertain. CDR1 GTSNPN and CDR2 SVGIG come from the germline V gene (reference sequence). CDR3 length equals 15 residues. V was shortened by 0 bases and J by 3 bases, with 12 bases between the two germline ends. Filled out from reference TRBV30 and TRBJ1-5, the complete variable domain reads SQTIHQWPATLVQPVGSPLSLECTVEGTSNPNLYWYRQAAGRGLQLLFYSVGIGQISSEVPQNLSASRPQDRQFILSSKKLLLSDSGFYLCAWSVGHSVNQPQHFGDGTRLSIL.